This T cell receptor (beta chain) appears in the sequencing data of a study of CD8 T cells in ankylosing spondylitis. General study results and limits: Apparently characteristic of ankylosing spondylitis blood was a TCR beta motif (about 8 highly homologous variants). Significant enrichment of disease-linked clones was reported in matched ankylosing spondylitis synovial fluid. The authors found the disease-linked clones to be CD8+ and relatively rare in peripheral blood.

The CDR3 spans 15 residues. V was pared by 5 bases and J by 2 bases, with 8 bases of the junction left unmatched. This clonotype has more than one count but fewer than ten. Its specificity is not known. Quantitative 5'-RACE with molecular barcodes was used to make the TCR beta libraries. TCRdb re-called the 5' RACE reads through MiXCR, storing one row per CDR3 protein. The table has around 250,000 distinct CDR3 sequences, roughly 32% seen once. The TCR was taken from a male donor with ankylosing spondylitis or in good health (not recorded which). Sequencing was done on a sample of blood, either unsorted or a sorted T cell fraction (not recorded which). The V and J genes are TRBV12-3 or TRBV12-4 and TRBJ1-1, with 7 positions matching TRBD1. The CDR3 protein is CASSRQGTINTEAFF. The CDR3 nucleotides read TGTGCCAGCAGTCGACAGGGAACGATAAACACTGAAGCTTTCTTT.